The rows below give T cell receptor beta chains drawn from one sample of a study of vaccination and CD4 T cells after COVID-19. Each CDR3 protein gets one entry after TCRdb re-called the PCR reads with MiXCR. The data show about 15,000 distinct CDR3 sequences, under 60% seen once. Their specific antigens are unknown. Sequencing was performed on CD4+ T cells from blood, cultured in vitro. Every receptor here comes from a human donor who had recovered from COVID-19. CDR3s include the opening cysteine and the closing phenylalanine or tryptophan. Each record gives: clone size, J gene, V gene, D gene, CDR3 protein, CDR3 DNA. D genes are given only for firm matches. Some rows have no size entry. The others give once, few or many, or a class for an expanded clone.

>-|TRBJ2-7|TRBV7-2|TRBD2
CASSPRRGIYEQYF
TGTGCCAGCAGCCCTAGGCGGGGGATCTACGAGCAGTACTTC
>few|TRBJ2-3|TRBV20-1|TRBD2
CSARRGGALTDTQYF
TGCAGTGCAAGAAGGGGAGGGGCACTCACAGATACGCAGTATTTT
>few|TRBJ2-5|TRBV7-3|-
CASSSGRWGETQYF
TGTGCCAGCAGCTCTGGACGGTGGGGGGAGACCCAGTACTTC
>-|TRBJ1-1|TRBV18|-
CASSPGQTMNTEAFF
TGTGCCAGCTCACCAGGGCAGACCATGAACACTGAAGCTTTCTTT
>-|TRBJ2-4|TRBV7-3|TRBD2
CASSSRGGPGQNIQYF
TGTGCCAGCAGCTCGCGGGGGGGGCCGGGTCAAAACATTCAGTACTTC
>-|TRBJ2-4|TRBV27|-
CASSSPGNIQYF
TGTGCCAGCAGCTCCCCAGGAAACATTCAGTACTTC
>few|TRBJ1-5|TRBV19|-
CASSPQGRNQPQHF
TGTGCCAGTAGTCCGCAGGGACGCAATCAGCCCCAGCATTTT
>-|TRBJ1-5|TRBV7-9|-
CASSSDRPIGGPQHF
TGTGCCAGCAGCTCCGACCGGCCCATCGGCGGGCCCCAGCATTTT
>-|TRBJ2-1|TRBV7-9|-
CASSLVGVNIFAQFF
TGTGCCAGCAGCTTAGTAGGCGTAAATATATTCGCGCAGTTCTTC
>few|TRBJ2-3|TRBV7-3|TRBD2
CASSLTGRTLAGTSGRAADTQYF
TGTGCCAGCAGCCTGACAGGGCGGACCCTTGCCGGGACTAGCGGGAGGGCGGCAGATACGCAGTATTTT
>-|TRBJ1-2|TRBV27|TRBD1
CASGTGGHYGYTF
TGTGCCAGCGGAACAGGGGGGCACTATGGCTACACCTTC
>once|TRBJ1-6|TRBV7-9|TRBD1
CASSLRDSNSPLHF
TGTGCCAGCAGCTTAAGGGACAGTAATTCACCCCTCCACTTT
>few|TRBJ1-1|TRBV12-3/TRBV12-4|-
CASSEGVLF
TGTGCCAGCAGTGAGGGTGTGCTCTTT
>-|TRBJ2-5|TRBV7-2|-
CASSLARARVETQYF
TGTGCCAGCAGCTTAGCTAGGGCTAGAGTGGAGACCCAGTACTTC
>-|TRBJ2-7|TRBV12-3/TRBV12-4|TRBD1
CASSRQGFEQYF
TGTGCCAGCAGCCGACAGGGTTTCGAGCAGTACTTC
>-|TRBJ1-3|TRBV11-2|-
CASSLGSVEDGNTIYF
TGTGCCAGCAGCTTAGGGAGCGTAGAGGATGGAAACACCATATATTTT
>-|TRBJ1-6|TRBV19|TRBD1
CASSTPGGTSPLHF
TGTGCCAGTAGTACCCCAGGGGGCACGTCACCCCTCCACTTT
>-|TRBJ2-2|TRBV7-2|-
CASSELRSGAAGELFF
TGTGCCAGCAGTGAATTACGTTCAGGGGCGGCCGGGGAGCTGTTTTTT
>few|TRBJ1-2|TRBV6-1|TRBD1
CASTLGGGSYGYTF
TGTGCCAGCACCTTGGGAGGGGGCAGCTATGGCTACACCTTC
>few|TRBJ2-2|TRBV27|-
CASSSWTANTGELFF
TGTGCCAGCAGTTCATGGACAGCGAACACCGGGGAGCTGTTTTTT
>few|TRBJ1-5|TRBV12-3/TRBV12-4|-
CASSLGSYRQSNQPQHF
TGTGCCAGCAGTTTGGGGTCGTATAGGCAAAGCAATCAGCCCCAGCATTTT
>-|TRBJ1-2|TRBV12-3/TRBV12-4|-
CASRNREIGGYTF
TGTGCCAGCAGAAACAGGGAAATAGGAGGCTACACCTTC
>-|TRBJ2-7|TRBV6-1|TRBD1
CASSIGQGNLREQYF
TGTGCCAGCAGCATCGGACAGGGGAATTTACGCGAGCAGTACTTC
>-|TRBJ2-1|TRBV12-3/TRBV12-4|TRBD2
CASSFRRAGTSGYNEQFF
TGTGCCAGCAGTTTTCGTAGGGCCGGGACTAGCGGTTACAATGAGCAGTTCTTC
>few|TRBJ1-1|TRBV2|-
CASSEARYNTEAFF
TGTGCCAGCAGTGAAGCTCGATATAACACTGAAGCTTTCTTT
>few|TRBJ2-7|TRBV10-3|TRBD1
CAISPTGTGASEQYF
TGTGCCATCAGTCCCACGGGGACAGGGGCATCCGAGCAGTACTTC
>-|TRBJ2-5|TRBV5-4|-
CASSSDPQAQETQYF
TGTGCCAGCTCCTCGGATCCACAGGCCCAAGAGACCCAGTACTTC
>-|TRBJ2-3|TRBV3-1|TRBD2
CASSQVVTSGATDTQYF
TGTGCCAGCAGCCAAGTGGTGACTAGCGGGGCTACAGATACGCAGTATTTT
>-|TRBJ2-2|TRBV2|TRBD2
CASRTSTNTGELFF
TGTGCCAGCAGGACTAGCACCAACACCGGGGAGCTGTTTTTT
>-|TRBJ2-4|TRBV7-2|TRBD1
CASSPGQWDIQYF
TGTGCCAGCAGCCCGGGACAGTGGGACATTCAGTACTTC
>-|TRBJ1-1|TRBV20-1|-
CSARGPTGSEAFF
TGCAGTGCTAGAGGCCCGACCGGGTCTGAAGCTTTCTTT
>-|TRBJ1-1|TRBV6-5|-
CASSYSRGRDAFF
TGTGCCAGCAGTTACTCGAGGGGCAGGGACGCTTTCTTT
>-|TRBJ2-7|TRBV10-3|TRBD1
CATAGQGSYEQYF
TGTGCCACCGCTGGACAGGGGAGTTACGAGCAGTACTTC
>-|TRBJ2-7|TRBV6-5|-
CASSYSSRSFYEQYF
TGTGCCAGCAGTTACTCGAGCAGGTCCTTCTACGAGCAGTACTTC
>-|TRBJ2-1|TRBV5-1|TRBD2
CASSLEGLAAYNEQFF
TGCGCCAGCAGCTTGGAGGGACTAGCGGCCTACAATGAGCAGTTCTTC
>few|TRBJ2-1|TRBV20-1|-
CSATEGSLIEQFF
TGCAGTGCTACAGAGGGCTCCCTTATAGAGCAGTTCTTC
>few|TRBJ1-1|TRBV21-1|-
CASSKGGRVQNTEAFF
TGTGCCAGCAGCAAAGGGGGCAGGGTACAGAACACTGAAGCTTTCTTT
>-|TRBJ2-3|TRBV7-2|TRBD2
CASSLERGFGYTQYF
TGTGCCAGCAGCTTAGAGCGGGGGTTTGGGTATACGCAGTATTTT
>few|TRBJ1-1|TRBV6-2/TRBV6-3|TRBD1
CASSYGDRDVTEAFF
TGTGCCAGCAGTTACGGGGACAGGGATGTCACTGAAGCTTTCTTT
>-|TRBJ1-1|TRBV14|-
CASSRTWGEAFF
TGTGCCAGCAGCCGGACGTGGGGTGAAGCTTTCTTT
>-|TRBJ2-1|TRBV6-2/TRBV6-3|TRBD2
CASSPQLGGGERGNNEQFF
TGTGCCAGCAGTCCTCAACTGGGCGGGGGGGAGAGAGGAAACAATGAGCAGTTCTTC
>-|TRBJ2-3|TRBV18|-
CASSPPSVSSSKTQYF
TGTGCCAGCTCACCACCGTCAGTTAGTTCGAGTAAAACGCAGTATTTT
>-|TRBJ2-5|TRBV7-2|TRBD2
CASSLPLAARETQYF
TGTGCCAGCAGCTTACCACTAGCGGCCCGGGAGACCCAGTACTTC
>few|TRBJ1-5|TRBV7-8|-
CASTPREGTMVFPQHF
TGTGCCAGCACCCCGAGGGAAGGGACTATGGTGTTTCCCCAGCATTTT
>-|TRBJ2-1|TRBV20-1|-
CSGGPSYNEQFF
TGCAGTGGCGGCCCCTCCTACAATGAGCAGTTCTTC
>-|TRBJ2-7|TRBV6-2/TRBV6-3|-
CASSDRQQLSYEQYF
TGTGCCAGCAGCGACAGACAGCAGTTATCCTACGAGCAGTACTTC
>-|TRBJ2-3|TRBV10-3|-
CAISEIVGRGDTQYF
TGTGCCATCAGTGAGATTGTGGGCCGGGGAGATACGCAGTATTTT
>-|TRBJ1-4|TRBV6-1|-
CASSLQGGEKLFF
TGTGCCAGCAGTCTTCAGGGTGGCGAAAAACTGTTTTTT
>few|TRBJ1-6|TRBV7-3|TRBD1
CASSQAGGSPLHF
TGTGCCAGCAGCCAGGCAGGGGGCTCACCCCTCCACTTT
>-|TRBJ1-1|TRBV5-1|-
CASSTPGVNTEAFF
TGCGCCAGCAGCACGCCTGGGGTGAACACTGAAGCTTTCTTT